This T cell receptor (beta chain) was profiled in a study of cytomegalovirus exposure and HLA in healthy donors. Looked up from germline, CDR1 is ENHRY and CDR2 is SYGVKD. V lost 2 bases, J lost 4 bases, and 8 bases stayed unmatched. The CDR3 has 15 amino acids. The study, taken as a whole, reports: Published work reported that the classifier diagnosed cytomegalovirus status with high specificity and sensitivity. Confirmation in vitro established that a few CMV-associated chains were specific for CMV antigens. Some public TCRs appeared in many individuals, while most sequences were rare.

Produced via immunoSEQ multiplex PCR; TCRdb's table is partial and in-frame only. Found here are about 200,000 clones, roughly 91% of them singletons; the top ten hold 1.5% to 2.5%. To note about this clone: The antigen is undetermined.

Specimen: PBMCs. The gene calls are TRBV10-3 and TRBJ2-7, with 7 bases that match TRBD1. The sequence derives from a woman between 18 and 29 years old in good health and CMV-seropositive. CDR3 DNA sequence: TGTGCCATCAGTGAGCTACAGGGGTTTACATACGAGCAGTACTTC. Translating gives CAISELQGFTYEQYF.